Included here is one T cell receptor (beta chain) sequence, with context. The data were taken from a study of T cell changes during pregnancy in multiple sclerosis. Sequenced by immunoSEQ multiplex PCR; TCRdb stores in-frame clones only, minus some. The profile shows 85,000 to 130,000 clones, 85% to 95% of them singletons. The CDR3 loop spans 17 amino acids. Germline V gene sequence: CDR1 MGHRA, CDR2 YSYEKL. Unmatched junction bases numbered 11, after V lost 1 base and J lost 5 bases. This sequence joins TRBV4-1 and TRBJ1-2, with 9 bases aligning to TRBD1. The source material was peripheral blood, sampled after pregnancy. This clonotype was sampled from a female donor with multiple sclerosis, enrolled in a pregnancy study. The CDR3 DNA is TGCGCCAGCAGCCAAGTGCCCTCTCGACAGGGGGGGTATGGCTACACCTTC. This translates into CASSQVPSRQGGYGYTF.